These 23 T cell receptor beta chains were all obtained from the same sample, sequenced in a study of cytomegalovirus exposure and HLA in healthy donors. 60 Vbeta and 13 Jbeta primers were used in PCR. The table came from immunoSEQ multiplex PCR; TCRdb's copy has only in-frame clones and leaves some out. The data hold roughly 90,000 clones, with around four fifths observed a single time. Source material: PBMCs. The receptors here all came from a man aged 25 to 40 in good health and CMV-seropositive.

This chain connects TRBV5-1 to TRBJ2-3, with D possibly TRBD1 on 6 matching bases. Looked up from germline, CDR1 is SGHRS and CDR2 is YFSETQ. The CDR3 runs to 14 residues. Trimming took off 0 bases at V and 2 bases at J, with 7 bases between the two ends. Written as DNA, the CDR3 is TGCGCCAGCAGCTTGGGACAGGCCACAGATACGCAGTATTTT. Translating it yields CASSLGQATDTQYF.

The V and J genes are TRBV6-1 and TRBJ1-3, with D perhaps matching TRBD1 (6 bases). Germline V gene lookup returns CDR1 MNHNS and CDR2 SASEGT. The CDR3 extends over 15 amino acids. Trimming cost V 5 bases and J 5 bases, with 16 bases left between them. The CDR3 protein is CASSTRSQGRNTIYF. The CDR3 DNA reads TGTGCCAGCAGTACCCGCTCACAGGGTAGAAACACCATATATTTT.

This clone was seen just once. This chain uses TRBV5-6 with TRBJ1-5; the match to TRBD1 covers 12 bases. V shed 2 bases, J shed 2 bases, and the junction held 8 bases outside the gene matches. The CDR3 covers 18 residues. Per germline, CDR1 SGHDT and CDR2 YYEEEE. The CDR3 is CASSFGTGGLWGNQPQHF. DNA for the CDR3: TGTGCCAGCAGCTTTGGGACAGGGGGCTTGTGGGGCAATCAGCCCCAGCATTTT. The entire variable domain, with the rest obtained from reference TRBV5-6 and TRBJ1-5, is as follows: DAGVTQSPTHLIKTRGQQVTLRCSPKSGHDTVSWYQQALGQGPQFIFQYYEEEERQRGNFPDRFSGHQFPNYSSELNVNALLLGDSALYLCASSFGTGGLWGNQPQHFGDGTRLSIL.

The J gene is TRBJ2-7, the V gene TRBV7-2; 9 bases align to TRBD1. J gave up 3 bases and V 5 bases, and 5 bases lay outside the gene matches. Germline CDR1 and CDR2: SGHTA and FQGNSA. The CDR3 extends over 14 amino acids. Here the CDR3 reads CASSPDRGHYEQYF. CDR3 bases: TGTGCCAGCAGCCCGGACAGGGGTCACTACGAGCAGTACTTC.

The chain carries TRBV18 and TRBJ1-1; 8 bases line up with TRBD1. The CDR3 sequence is 14 residues long. Germline V CDR1 and CDR2: KGHSH, LQKENI. The ends lost 5 bases at V and 4 bases at J; junction bases unmatched: 6. The CDR3 reads CASSGRDRSTEAFF. CDR3 in DNA: TGTGCCAGCTCAGGCCGGGACAGGAGCACTGAAGCTTTCTTT.

J is TRBJ1-2 and V is TRBV6-5; 11 bases are shared with TRBD1. Looked up from germline, CDR1 is MNHEY and CDR2 is SVGAGI. The CDR3 extends over 14 amino acids. J lost 5 bases, V lost 6 bases, and 5 bases had no gene match. CDR3: CASSSGTGGYGYTF. Here the CDR3 DNA reads TGTGCCAGCAGCTCCGGGACAGGGGGATATGGCTACACCTTC.

The chain employs TRBV7-2 and TRBJ2-3; TRBD2 agrees at 12 bases. CDR1 SGHTA and CDR2 FQGNSA come from the germline V gene. Trimming cost V 5 bases and J 5 bases; bases outside gene matches: 8. CDR3 size: 16 residues. The CDR3 sequence is CASSPTTSGSGDTQYF. DNA of the CDR3: TGTGCCAGCAGCCCAACGACTAGCGGGAGTGGAGATACGCAGTATTTT.

The V and J genes are TRBV29-1 and TRBJ2-3; 9 bases are a match to TRBD2. J was trimmed by 1 base and V by 6 bases; bases with no gene match: 5. Germline loops: CDR1 SQVTM, CDR2 ANQGSEA. There are 14 residues in the CDR3. The CDR3 DNA sequence: TGCAGCGTGGAGATAGCGGGAGGCACAGATACGCAGTATTTT. Translated: CSVEIAGGTDTQYF.

Only one count was recorded for this clone. This chain uses TRBV18 with TRBJ2-1; 8 bases map to TRBD1. Per the germline V gene, CDR1 is KGHSH and CDR2 is LQKENI. The CDR3 has 16 residues. V was clipped by 0 bases and J by 8 bases; unmatched bases: 9. The CDR3 DNA reads TGTGCCAGCTCACCACCGAACCCGGACAGGGACCATGAGCAGTTCTTC. This codes for CASSPPNPDRDHEQFF.

This chain connects TRBV5-6 to TRBJ1-2; TRBD1 might be the D (6 bases). The CDR3 runs 14 residues. Trimming removed 4 bases from V and 0 bases from J, with 10 bases in between. Germline values: CDR1 SGHDT, CDR2 YYEEEE. The CDR3 nucleotides read TGTGCCAGCAGCCACGACAGGACTAACTATGGCTACACCTTC. This encodes CASSHDRTNYGYTF.

This clone showed up just once. V usage is TRBV6-5 and J usage is TRBJ2-7; 8 bases line up with TRBD1. The V segment lost 6 bases and the J segment 3 bases; nucleotides outside the gene matches: 7. The CDR3 consists of 14 residues. The germline V gene has CDR1 MNHEY and CDR2 SVGAGI. CDR3 protein: CASRGTGTGYEQYF. The CDR3 nucleotides read TGTGCCAGCAGGGGGACAGGTACGGGCTACGAGCAGTACTTC.

V is TRBV27 and J is TRBJ2-3; 7 nucleotides align to TRBD2. The V gene's germline CDR1 is MNHEY and CDR2 SMNVEV (reference sequence). Trimming took 5 bases from V and 9 from J; bases not matched to a gene: 8. This CDR3 has 13 residues. CDR3 in amino acids: CASSPRLAGTQYF. The CDR3, as DNA: TGTGCCAGCAGTCCCCGACTAGCAGGAACGCAGTATTTT.

The chain links TRBV9 to TRBJ1-2; TRBD1 matches at 11 bases. Germline lookup yields CDR1 SGDLS and CDR2 YYNGEE. The CDR3 runs to 16 residues. V was pared by 4 bases and J by 0 bases, with 5 bases of the junction left unmatched. DNA for the CDR3: TGTGCCAGCAGCCCGGGACAGGGGGATACTAACTATGGCTACACCTTC. Translated, it gives CASSPGQGDTNYGYTF.

The chain is built from TRBV6-1 and TRBJ2-1, with 13 bases fitting TRBD2. With 3 bases clipped from V and 0 bases from J, the junction kept 8 bases outside the gene matches. The germline V gene encodes CDR1 MNHNS and CDR2 SASEGT. The CDR3 totals 19 residues. CDR3 loop: CASSDGGTSGVYSYNEQFF. The CDR3 DNA is TGTGCCAGCAGTGATGGCGGGACTAGCGGGGTGTACTCCTACAATGAGCAGTTCTTC.

This clone was observed a handful of times. The chain is built from TRBV20-1 and TRBJ2-5; no reliable D call. The DNA end is a closer match to TRBJ2-7, so the J assignment may be wrong. CDR3 size: 11 residues. Germline values: CDR1 DFQATT, CDR2 SNEGSKA (reference sequence). The DNA for the CDR3 is TGCAGTGCTACTATCTCCTACGAGCAGTACTTC. Its translation is CSATISYEQYF.

Worth noting for this clone: This CDR3 is also generated by other DNA sequences in the sample. This chain links TRBV11-3 with TRBJ2-6, with D unresolved. Trimming took off 6 bases at V and 4 bases at J, with 13 bases between the two ends. Germline-derived CDR1 and CDR2 are SGHNT and YENEEA. This CDR3 has 15 residues. The DNA for the CDR3 is TGTGCCAGCAGTCCCGGTGTGTCCGGGGCCAACGTCCTGACTTTC. As protein: CASSPGVSGANVLTF.

This chain uses TRBV6-1 with TRBJ2-7; 7 bases agree with TRBD1. This CDR3 has 20 residues. V trimming: 4 bases; J trimming: 3 bases; junction bases outside the gene matches: 24. CDR1 MNHNS and CDR2 SASEGT come from the germline V gene. This chain's CDR3 is CASSGGAGDSPRSFFYEQYF. Here the CDR3 DNA reads TGTGCCAGCAGTGGGGGTGCCGGGGACAGCCCAAGATCCTTCTTCTACGAGCAGTACTTC.

The rearrangement links TRBV19 to TRBJ2-1, with TRBD1 identical over 8 bases. This CDR3 has 15 amino acids. Trimming took 6 bases from V and 0 from J; bases not matched to a gene: 4. Per germline, CDR1 LNHDA and CDR2 SQIVND (reference sequence). The CDR3 sequence: CASRDRASSYNEQFF. CDR3 nucleotides: TGTGCCAGTAGGGACAGGGCGTCCTCCTACAATGAGCAGTTCTTC.

This clone has a handful of counts. V and J are TRBV6-5 and TRBJ1-5; TRBD1 is a possible D gene (5 bases). V lost 0 bases to trimming and J lost 8 bases, with 8 bases between them. This CDR3 region has 13 residues. CDR1 MNHEY and CDR2 SVGAGI come from the germline V gene. This CDR3 is CASSYSRGEPQHF. The CDR3 bases are TGTGCCAGCAGTTACTCGCGGGGGGAGCCCCAGCATTTT.

The V gene is TRBV4-3, the J gene TRBJ1-3; D unclear. Germline loops: CDR1 LGHNA, CDR2 YSLEER. V shed 0 bases and J shed 10 bases, with 13 bases lying between them. The length of the CDR3 is 14 residues. The CDR3 region has the DNA TGCGCCAGCAGCCAAGACGTCACGCGAGCGACCATATATTTT. This codes for CASSQDVTRATIYF.

The V call is TRBV6-1, the J call TRBJ1-2; a weak D match, TRBD1 (6 bases). Trimming took off 8 bases at V and 7 bases at J, with 20 bases between the two ends. The CDR3 consists of 14 residues. Germline V gene sequence: CDR1 MNHNS, CDR2 SASEGT. CDR3 DNA sequence: TGTGCCAGCTCGACAGGTGGGGGCGCAGTTGGCTACACCTTC. This translates into CASSTGGGAVGYTF.

The V call is TRBV18, the J call TRBJ1-3; weak D call: TRBD1 (6 bases). Trimming shortened V by 4 bases and J by 2 bases, and 9 bases separated the two germline ends. CDR1 is KGHSH, CDR2 LQKENI, per germline. The CDR3 consists of 14 residues. CDR3 loop: CASSRDTTGNTIYF. CDR3 DNA: TGTGCCAGCTCACGGGACACCACTGGAAACACCATATATTTT.

The chain recombines TRBV18 with TRBJ2-6, with D unresolved. Germline V gene lookup returns CDR1 KGHSH and CDR2 LQKENI. V lost 4 bases, J lost 0 bases, and 13 bases lay in between. This CDR3 comprises 17 residues. CDR3 in amino acids: CASSQTALDSGANVLTF. The DNA for the CDR3 is TGTGCCAGCTCACAAACCGCACTCGACTCTGGGGCCAACGTCCTGACTTTC.